The rows below give T cell receptor beta chains drawn from one sample of a study of shared T cell receptors in the human thymus. Data came from immunoSEQ multiplex PCR; TCRdb stores just in-frame clones and leaves some out. Among about 540,000 clones listed, 75% to 80% were seen once. The sample was also linked to a second study, of human thymus T cells.

The specimen was thymocytes. These receptors were obtained from a boy under two years old with a congenital heart defect. Each CDR3 is given with its conserved first and last residue. The D gene is left open where the match is weak. For some rows the clone size is stated as once, few or many, or as a class when expanded; others skip it.

j_call clone_size d_call v_call cdr3_nt cdr3_aa
TRBJ2-7 NA NA TRBV18 TGTGCCAGCTCACCACCCAGGGTTCCAATACGAGCGAGCACGAGGCCCGAGCAGTACTTC CASSPPRVPIRASTRPEQYF
TRBJ1-3 few TRBD1 TRBV5-4 TGTGCCAGCAGCTCCCAGGGACAGTATGGGGACACCATATATTTT CASSSQGQYGDTIYF
TRBJ1-1 NA NA TRBV27 TGTGCCAGCAGTTTACGTCCCCCCTTCACTGAAGCTTTCTTT CASSLRPPFTEAFF
TRBJ2-7 NA NA TRBV5-8 TGTGCCAGCAGCTGCGGGGCCCCGATACCCTACGAGCAGTACTTC CASSCGAPIPYEQYF
TRBJ2-7 NA NA TRBV5-3 TGTGCCAGAAGCCGCCCCCCGTCGGCAGGGTCGGAGCAGTACTTC CARSRPPSAGSEQYF
TRBJ1-1 NA NA TRBV5-4 TGTGCCAGCAGTATCCGGCTAGCGGGTAACACTGAAGCTTTCTTT CASSIRLAGNTEAFF
TRBJ2-5 NA NA TRBV5-1 TGCGCCAGCAGCTTGGTAGACCCGGGAGAGACCCAGTACTTC CASSLVDPGETQYF
TRBJ2-1 NA NA TRBV18 TGTGCCAGCTCACGCCCTTTGCGGGACTACAATGAGCAGTTCTTC CASSRPLRDYNEQFF
TRBJ2-1 NA NA TRBV4-1 TGCGCCAGCAGCCAAGACATGAGAGGTGAGCAGTTCTTC CASSQDMRGEQFF
TRBJ2-1 NA TRBD1 TRBV25-1 TGTGCCAGCACCGGCGGGGGACAGGGAGTCAATGAGCAGTTCTTC CASTGGGQGVNEQFF
TRBJ2-5 NA NA TRBV5-1 TGCGCCAGCAGCTTGGCCGGGACACAAGAGACCCAGTACTTC CASSLAGTQETQYF
TRBJ2-7 NA TRBD2 TRBV28 TGTGCCAGCACCCCACCCAGGCCTGGACTAGCGGGAGAGTCCGCCTACGAGCAGTACTTC CASTPPRPGLAGESAYEQYF
TRBJ2-7 once TRBD1 TRBV30 TGTGCCTGGAGTCCCCCAGGGGGCCCTATTACTTCCTACGAGCAGTACTTC CAWSPPGGPITSYEQYF
TRBJ2-2 NA TRBD2 TRBV4-3 TGCGCCAGCAGCCAAGACCCTAGCGGGAGTGGAAACACCGGGGAGCTGTTTTTT CASSQDPSGSGNTGELFF
TRBJ2-7 once NA TRBV14 TGTGCCAGCAGCCCCCGGGACTCGAGCGAGCAGTACTTC CASSPRDSSEQYF
TRBJ2-5 few TRBD2 TRBV11-2 TGTGCCAGCAGCCAGCTAGCGGGAGGTGGAGAGACCCAGTACTTC CASSQLAGGGETQYF
TRBJ1-4 once NA TRBV6-5 TGTGCCAGCAAGAGTTTCGGGGGGGGCGATGGAAAACTGTTTTTT CASKSFGGGDGKLFF
TRBJ2-1 NA TRBD2 TRBV29-1 TGCAGCGACTCGGGACTAGGAGTTAGCAGCTCCTACAATGAGCAGTTCTTC CSDSGLGVSSSYNEQFF
TRBJ2-1 few TRBD2 TRBV5-1 TGCGCCAGCAGCTTGACTAGCGGGAGGCCCCTGACCTACAATGAGCAGTTCTTC CASSLTSGRPLTYNEQFF
TRBJ1-2 NA NA TRBV5-1 TGCGCCAGCAGCTTGGACAGGGACTATGGCTACACCTTC CASSLDRDYGYTF
TRBJ2-7 NA TRBD2 TRBV5-8 TGTGCCAGCAGTTCCCCAAGCGGGGGGGGTCGCGGCGAGCAGTACTTC CASSSPSGGGRGEQYF
TRBJ2-4 NA NA TRBV18 TGTGCCAGCTCACCAACAATAGCCAAAAACATTCAGTACTTC CASSPTIAKNIQYF
TRBJ2-7 NA NA TRBV27 TGTGCCAGCAGTTTCATACCTATTCAGGGCGAGCAGTACTTC CASSFIPIQGEQYF
TRBJ1-2 NA NA TRBV7-6 TGTGCCAGCAGCTTAGTAGGGACTCATTGGACCAGTACTAACTATGGCTACACCTTC CASSLVGTHWTSTNYGYTF
TRBJ2-7 NA NA TRBV7-6 TGTGCCAGCAGCTTAGTAGGCGGGAAGGCCACCTACGAGCAGTACTTC CASSLVGGKATYEQYF
TRBJ2-3 once TRBD2 TRBV5-1 TGCGCCAGCAGCTTGTCGGTAGCGGGAGGTGATACGCAGTATTTT CASSLSVAGGDTQYF
TRBJ1-5 NA NA TRBV5-6 TGTGCCAGCAGTCAGGGTGTAGGCAATCAGCCCCAGCATTTT CASSQGVGNQPQHF
TRBJ1-1 NA NA TRBV6-5 TGTGCCAGCAGTGCCGGGGGGAACACTGAAGCTTTCTTT CASSAGGNTEAFF
TRBJ2-1 NA TRBD2 TRBV6-5 TGTGCCAGCAGGGGACTAATAGCGCATCTCAATGAGCAGTTCTTC CASRGLIAHLNEQFF
TRBJ1-5 NA NA TRBV19 TGTGCCAGTAGTCCCCCCCACCACATACGGGGACACGGCGCGGATCAGCCCCAGCATTTT CASSPPHHIRGHGADQPQHF
TRBJ2-3 NA TRBD2 TRBV5-4 TGTGCCAGCAGCTTAGAACTAGCGGGAGGGAATACGCAGTATTTT CASSLELAGGNTQYF